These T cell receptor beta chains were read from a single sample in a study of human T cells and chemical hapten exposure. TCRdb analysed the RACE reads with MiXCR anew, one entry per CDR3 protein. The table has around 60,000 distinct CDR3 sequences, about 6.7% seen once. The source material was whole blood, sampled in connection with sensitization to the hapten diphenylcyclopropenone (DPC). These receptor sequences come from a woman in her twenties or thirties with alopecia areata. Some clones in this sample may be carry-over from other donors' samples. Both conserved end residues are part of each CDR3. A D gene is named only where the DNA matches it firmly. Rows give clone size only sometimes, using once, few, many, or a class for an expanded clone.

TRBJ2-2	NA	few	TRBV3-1	TGTGCCAGCAGCCAAGGAGACAGACGGAACACCGGGGAGCTGTTTTTT	CASSQGDRRNTGELFF
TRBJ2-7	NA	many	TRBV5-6	TGTGCCAGCAGCTCCGGTCCAAAATTCCCCTACGAGCAGTACTTC	CASSSGPKFPYEQYF
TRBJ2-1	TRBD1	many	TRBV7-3	TGTGCCAGCAGCTCCCGACAGGGGGGCTACAATGAGCAGTTCTTC	CASSSRQGGYNEQFF
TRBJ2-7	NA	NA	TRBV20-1	TGCAGTGCTAGCCCGCACGGGGGCCCCTCCTACGAGCAGTACTTC	CSASPHGGPSYEQYF
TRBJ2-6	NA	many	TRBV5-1	TGCGCCAGCAGCGCCGGCTCTGGGGCCAACGTCCTGACTTTC	CASSAGSGANVLTF
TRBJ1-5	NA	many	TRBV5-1	TGCGCCAGCAGCTTGATCCCGGATCAGCCCCAGCATTTT	CASSLIPDQPQHF
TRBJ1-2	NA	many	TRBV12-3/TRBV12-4	TGTGCCAGCAGTTTAGGCCGGGACTATGGCTACACCTTC	CASSLGRDYGYTF
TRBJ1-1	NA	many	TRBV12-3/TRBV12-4	TGTGCCACCTCGCTGTCCACTGAAGCTTTCTTT	CATSLSTEAFF
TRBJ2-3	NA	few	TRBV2	TGTGCCAGCAGGCCAGAGGACCCGGGCACAGATACGCAGTATTTT	CASRPEDPGTDTQYF
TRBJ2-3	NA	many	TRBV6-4	TGTGCCAGCAGTGACTCGAGGTCGGGGACGGGCACAGATACGCAGTATTTT	CASSDSRSGTGTDTQYF
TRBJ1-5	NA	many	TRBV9	TGTGCCAGCAGCGTAGGGGGGGATTATAGCAATCAGCCCCAGCATTTT	CASSVGGDYSNQPQHF
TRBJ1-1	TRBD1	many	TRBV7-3	TGTGCCAGCAGCCCAGACAGGGACCAGGCTGAAGCTTTCTTT	CASSPDRDQAEAFF
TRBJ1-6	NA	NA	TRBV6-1	TGTGCCAGCAGTGACGGTTACAATTCACCCCTCCACTTT	CASSDGYNSPLHF
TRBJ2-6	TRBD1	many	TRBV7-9	TGTGCCAGCAGCGCTAGTACAGGGGGATCTGGGGCCAACGTCCTGACTTTC	CASSASTGGSGANVLTF
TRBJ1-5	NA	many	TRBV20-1	TGCAGTGCTCCCGACAGTCACAATCAGCCCCAGCATTTT	CSAPDSHNQPQHF
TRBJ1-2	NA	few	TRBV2	TGTGCCAGCAGTGAGGGCGTTAACTATGGCTACACCTTC	CASSEGVNYGYTF
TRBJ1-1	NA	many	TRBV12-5	TGTGCTAGTGGTTTGGTTGACGGACTTGAAGCTTTCTTT	CASGLVDGLEAFF
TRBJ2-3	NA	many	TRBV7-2	TGTGCCAGCAGCTTTCTCCGAGATACGCAGTATTTT	CASSFLRDTQYF
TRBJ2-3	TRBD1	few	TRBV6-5	TGTGCCAGCACTCCGAGTGCACCGGGACAGGGCACAGATACGCAGTATTTT	CASTPSAPGQGTDTQYF
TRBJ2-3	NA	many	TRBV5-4	TGTGCCAGCACTGCTTCACTCTCCACAGATACGCAGTATTTT	CASTASLSTDTQYF
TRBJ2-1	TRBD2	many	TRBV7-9	TGTGCCAGCAGCTTAGGTAGCGGGGGGGCGAATGAGCAGTTCTTC	CASSLGSGGANEQFF
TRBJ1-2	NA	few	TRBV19	TGTGCCAGTAGTATACCACGGCTGGGTGGCTACACCTTC	CASSIPRLGGYTF
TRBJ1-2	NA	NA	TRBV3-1	TGTGCCAGCAGCCAAGAGGGGCATTCCTATGGCGACACCTTC	CASSQEGHSYGDTF
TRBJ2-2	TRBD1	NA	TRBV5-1	TGCGCCAGCAGCAACGACAGGGGGCATAACGGGGAGCTGTTTTTT	CASSNDRGHNGELFF
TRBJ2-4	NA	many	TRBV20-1	TGCAGTGCTAGTACACTAGTGACCAAAAACATTCAGTACTTC	CSASTLVTKNIQYF
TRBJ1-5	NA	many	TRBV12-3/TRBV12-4	TGTGCCAGCAGCCCCGGTCAGGGGAGACAGCCCCAGCATTTT	CASSPGQGRQPQHF
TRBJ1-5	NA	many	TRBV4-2	TGTGCCAGCAGCCAAGATGGATCCCAGCCCCAGCATTTT	CASSQDGSQPQHF
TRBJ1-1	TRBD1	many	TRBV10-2	TGCGCCAGCGAGACAATCGGGACAGGGATACCTGAAGCTTTCTTT	CASETIGTGIPEAFF
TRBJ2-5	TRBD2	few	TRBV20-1	TGCAGTGCTAGTACTAGCGGGGGTCTAGAGACCCAGTACTTC	CSASTSGGLETQYF
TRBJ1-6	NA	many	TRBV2	TGTGCCAGCAGTGAATTTGGGCAGTGGCCCAATAATTCACCCCTCCACTTT	CASSEFGQWPNNSPLHF
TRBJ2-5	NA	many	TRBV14	TGTGCCAGCAGCCAAGAACAGGCGTACCAAGAGACCCAGTACTTC	CASSQEQAYQETQYF
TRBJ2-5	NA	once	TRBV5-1	TGCGCCAGCAGCTTGGGCCCGAGGGAAGAGACCCAGTACTTC	CASSLGPREETQYF
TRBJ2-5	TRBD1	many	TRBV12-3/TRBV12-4	TGTGCCAGCAGTTCCAACAGGGGCGCGGAAGAGACCCAGTACTTC	CASSSNRGAEETQYF
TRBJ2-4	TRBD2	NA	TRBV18	TGTGCCAGCTCACCAGAGCGGGGGGGCCGGTCCGCCGCCAAAAACATTCAGTACTTC	CASSPERGGRSAAKNIQYF
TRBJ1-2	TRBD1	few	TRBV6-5	TGTGCCAGCAGTTTAAAAACAGGGGACCGTGGCTACACCTTC	CASSLKTGDRGYTF
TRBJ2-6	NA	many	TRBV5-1	TGCGCCAGCATCCAAGGAGGCGGAGGGGCCAACGTCCTGACTTTC	CASIQGGGGANVLTF
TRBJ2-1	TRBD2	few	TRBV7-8	TGTGCCAGCAGCTTAGGGGGGGGTCACTACAATGAGCAGTTCTTC	CASSLGGGHYNEQFF
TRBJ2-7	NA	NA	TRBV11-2	TGTGCCAGCAGCCGGGACATTACACAGCAGTACTTC	CASSRDITQQYF
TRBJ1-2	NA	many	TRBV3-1	TGTGCCAGCAGCCAAGATCCAGGGCAGCCTAACTATGGCTACACCTTC	CASSQDPGQPNYGYTF
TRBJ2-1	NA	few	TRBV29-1	TGCAGCGTTGAGTTATTAGCGGCTGAACTACCCCCCTGGAATGAGCAGTTCTTC	CSVELLAAELPPWNEQFF